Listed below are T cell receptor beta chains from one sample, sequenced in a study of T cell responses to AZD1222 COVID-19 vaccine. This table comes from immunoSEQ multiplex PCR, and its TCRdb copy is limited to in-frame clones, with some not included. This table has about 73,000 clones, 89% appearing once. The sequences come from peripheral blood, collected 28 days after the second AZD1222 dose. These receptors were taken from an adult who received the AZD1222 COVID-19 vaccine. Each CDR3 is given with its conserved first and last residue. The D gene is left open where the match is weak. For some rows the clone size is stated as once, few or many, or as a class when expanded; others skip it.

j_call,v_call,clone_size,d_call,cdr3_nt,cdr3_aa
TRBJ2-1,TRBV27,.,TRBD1,TGTGCCAGCAGTCAAACCCCCTGGACAGGGAAAGGCAATGAGCAGTTCTTC,CASSQTPWTGKGNEQFF
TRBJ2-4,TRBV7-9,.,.,TGTGCCAGCAGCCTCCCGGGACTTGGCAAAAACATTCAGTACTTC,CASSLPGLGKNIQYF
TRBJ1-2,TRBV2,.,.,TGTGCCAGCAGTGTTATGCGTTGGGGGGCTCATGGCTACACCTTC,CASSVMRWGAHGYTF
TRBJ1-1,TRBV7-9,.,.,TGTGCCAGCAGCTTAGTGCAGGGGAACACTGAAGCTTTCTTT,CASSLVQGNTEAFF
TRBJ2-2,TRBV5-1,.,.,TGCGCCAGCAGCTTGGGGACATTCACCGGGGAGCTGTTTTTT,CASSLGTFTGELFF
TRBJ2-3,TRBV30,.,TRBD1,TGTGCCTGGAGCCCCGGGACAGGGGCTTACGATACGCAGTATTTT,CAWSPGTGAYDTQYF
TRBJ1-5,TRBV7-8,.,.,TGTGCCAGCAGCTTAGGGGCCCTGGGGGCCGGCAATCAGCCCCAGCATTTT,CASSLGALGAGNQPQHF
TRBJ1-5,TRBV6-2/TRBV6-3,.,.,TGTGCCAGCAGCCGACCGGGAGGTCAGCCCCAGCATTTT,CASSRPGGQPQHF
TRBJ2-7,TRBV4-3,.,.,TGCGCCAGCAGCCAAGGGCCTTACGAGCAGTACTTC,CASSQGPYEQYF
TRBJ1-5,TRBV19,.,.,TGTGCCAGTAGTCCGGGGCCCCTTCAGCCCCAGCATTTT,CASSPGPLQPQHF
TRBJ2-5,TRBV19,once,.,TGTGCCAGTGCTTCCTGGGGAGGATCAGAGACCCAGTACTTC,CASASWGGSETQYF
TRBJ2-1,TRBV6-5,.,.,TGTGCCAGCAGTCCCCGGGGGAGCGGCAATGAGCAGTTCTTC,CASSPRGSGNEQFF
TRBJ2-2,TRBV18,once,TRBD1,TGTGCCAGCTCACCACCCGCGACAGGGCTTGACGGGGAGCTGTTTTTT,CASSPPATGLDGELFF
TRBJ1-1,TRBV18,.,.,TGTGCCAGCTCACCACGTGGGTGGGGGGAGAACACTGAAGCTTTCTTT,CASSPRGWGENTEAFF
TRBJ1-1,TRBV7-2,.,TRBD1,TGTGCCAGCAGCCCCAGGGACAGCCGGACTGAAGCTTTCTTT,CASSPRDSRTEAFF
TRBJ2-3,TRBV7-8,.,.,TGTGCCAGCAGCGCAACAGATACGCAGTATTTT,CASSATDTQYF
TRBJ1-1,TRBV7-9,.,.,TGTGCCAGCAGCTGGCCCAGTTCGAACACTGAAGCTTTCTTT,CASSWPSSNTEAFF
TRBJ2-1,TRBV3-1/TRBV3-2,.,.,TGTGCCAGCACCAGACTAGGGGGCCAAAATAGTGAGCAGTTCTTC,CASTRLGGQNSEQFF
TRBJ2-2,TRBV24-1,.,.,TGTGCCACCAGTGATTTGCCTGCGGGACAGTCGAACACCGGGGAGCTGTTTTTT,CATSDLPAGQSNTGELFF
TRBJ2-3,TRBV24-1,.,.,TGTGCCACCGAGGGGGTTGCGGGAGAAGATACGCAGTATTTT,CATEGVAGEDTQYF
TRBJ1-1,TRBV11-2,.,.,TGTGCCAGCAGCAACAATCTGGGGAACACTGAAGCTTTCTTT,CASSNNLGNTEAFF
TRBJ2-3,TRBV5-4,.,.,TGTGCCAGCAGTCCACCTAGCACAGATACGCAGTATTTT,CASSPPSTDTQYF
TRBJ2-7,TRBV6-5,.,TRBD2,TGTGCCAGCACCTCCCTGGGAGCGGGGGGCAACGAGCAGTACTTC,CASTSLGAGGNEQYF
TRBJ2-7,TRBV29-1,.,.,TGCAGCGTAACGGGGGGCCACTCCTACGAGCAGTACTTC,CSVTGGHSYEQYF
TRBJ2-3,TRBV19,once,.,TGTGCCAGTAGCTCCCGTGGACGAGGGGTTACAGATACGCAGTATTTT,CASSSRGRGVTDTQYF
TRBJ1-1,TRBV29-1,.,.,TGCAGCGTTGCATTTGAGTTAAGGAACACTGAAGCTTTCTTT,CSVAFELRNTEAFF
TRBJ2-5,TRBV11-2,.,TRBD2,TGTGCCAGCAGCTTTTACCCAGCGGGAGTAGAGACCCAGTACTTC,CASSFYPAGVETQYF
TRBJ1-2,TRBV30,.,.,TGTGCCTGGAGTGTTCAGAATCACTATGGCTACACCTTC,CAWSVQNHYGYTF
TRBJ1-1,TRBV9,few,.,TGTGCCAGCAGCCGTGACGGACAGAACACTGAAGCTTTCTTT,CASSRDGQNTEAFF
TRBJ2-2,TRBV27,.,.,TGTGCCAGCAGTTTCAGAGGGGAGCTGTTTTTT,CASSFRGELFF
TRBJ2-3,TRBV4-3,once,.,TGCGCCAGCAGCCAAGATAGGGGTCGCACAGATACGCAGTATTTT,CASSQDRGRTDTQYF
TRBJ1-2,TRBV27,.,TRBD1,TGTGCCAGCAGCCCCGGGACAGGGATCCGTGGCTACACCTTC,CASSPGTGIRGYTF
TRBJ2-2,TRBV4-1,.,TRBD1,TGCGCCAGCAGATCCGGGACAGGGGGCGTCCTGATCACCGGGGAGCTGTTTTTT,CASRSGTGGVLITGELFF
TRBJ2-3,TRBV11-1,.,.,TGTGCCAGCAGCTTAGGGACGGGCGGTACGCAGTATTTT,CASSLGTGGTQYF
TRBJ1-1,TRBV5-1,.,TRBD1,TGCGCCAGCAGCTGGGGACAGGGCCGGAAAGCAAGTGAAGCTTTCTTT,CASSWGQGRKASEAFF
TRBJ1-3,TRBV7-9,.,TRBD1,TGTGCCAGCAGCCATCCGGGACAGGGGCGCTTATTTGGAAACACCATATATTTT,CASSHPGQGRLFGNTIYF
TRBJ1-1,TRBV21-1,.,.,TGTGCCAGCAGCCCGGCGAGGGACATCACTGAAGCTTTCTTT,CASSPARDITEAFF
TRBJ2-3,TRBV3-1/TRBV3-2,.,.,TGTGCCAGCAGTCTAGTTTCGGATACGCAGTATTTT,CASSLVSDTQYF
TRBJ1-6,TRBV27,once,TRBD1,TGTGCCAGCAGTACCGGGACAGATAATTCACCCCTCCACTTT,CASSTGTDNSPLHF
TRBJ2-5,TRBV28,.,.,TGTGCCAGCAGTCCTACCAGGGCTTTGGGGTGGGAGACCCAGTACTTC,CASSPTRALGWETQYF
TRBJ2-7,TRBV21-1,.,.,TGTGCCAGCAGCCATCCAGGGGTTCACGAGCAGTACTTC,CASSHPGVHEQYF
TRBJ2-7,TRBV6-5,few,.,TGTGCCAGCAGTTACTCGTTTGTCGGGACCTACGAGCAGTACTTC,CASSYSFVGTYEQYF